Listed below are T cell receptor beta chains from one sample, sequenced in a study of cytomegalovirus exposure and HLA in healthy donors. The method was immunoSEQ multiplex PCR; TCRdb's version includes in-frame clones alone and lacks a portion of them. Of 160,000 or so clones detected, approximately 88% appear once; the ten largest clones hold approximately 1.4%. Sequencing used PBMCs. The source of these receptors is a woman aged 18-30 years in good health and CMV-seronegative. The CDR3 runs from the conserved cysteine through the conserved F or W. D genes are given only for firm matches. Size is omitted from some rows. Given values are once, few, many or a class for expanded clones.

D gene: TRBD2; J gene: TRBJ2-7; V gene: TRBV15; clone size: .; CDR3 DNA: TGTGCCACCAGCCCCCGACTAGCGGGTGGGTGGGAGCAGTACTTC; CDR3 protein: CATSPRLAGGWEQYF
D gene: TRBD1; J gene: TRBJ1-5; V gene: TRBV28; clone size: .; CDR3 DNA: TGTGCCAGCAGACCACCTTCCGGGACAGATAATAGCAATCAGCCCCAGCATTTT; CDR3 protein: CASRPPSGTDNSNQPQHF
D gene: .; J gene: TRBJ1-3; V gene: TRBV30; clone size: .; CDR3 DNA: TGTGCCTCAATAAGGGGGACCTCTGGAAACACCATATATTTT; CDR3 protein: CASIRGTSGNTIYF
D gene: TRBD1; J gene: TRBJ1-1; V gene: TRBV6-1; clone size: .; CDR3 DNA: TGTGCCAGCAGTCTAACAGGGGCCCCCACTGAAGCTTTCTTT; CDR3 protein: CASSLTGAPTEAFF
D gene: .; J gene: TRBJ2-5; V gene: TRBV6-5; clone size: once; CDR3 DNA: TGTGCCAGCAGTTACGGCTCGATCCAAGAGACCCAGTACTTC; CDR3 protein: CASSYGSIQETQYF
D gene: TRBD1; J gene: TRBJ2-7; V gene: TRBV9; clone size: .; CDR3 DNA: TGTGCCAGCAGCGGTCACGGGACAGCCGACTACGAGCAGTACTTC; CDR3 protein: CASSGHGTADYEQYF
D gene: .; J gene: TRBJ1-2; V gene: TRBV7-9; clone size: .; CDR3 DNA: TGTGCCAGCAGCTCCCGCGCAGGGCCCTATGGCTACACCTTC; CDR3 protein: CASSSRAGPYGYTF
D gene: .; J gene: TRBJ2-2; V gene: TRBV7-3; clone size: .; CDR3 DNA: TGTGCCAGCAGCTTACCAGGCAGGGGAACCGGGGAGCTGTTTTTT; CDR3 protein: CASSLPGRGTGELFF
D gene: TRBD1; J gene: TRBJ1-2; V gene: TRBV5-8; clone size: .; CDR3 DNA: TGTGCCAGCAGCCCTGACAGGGTACCTAACTATGGCTACACCTTC; CDR3 protein: CASSPDRVPNYGYTF
D gene: TRBD1; J gene: TRBJ1-5; V gene: TRBV6-1; clone size: .; CDR3 DNA: TGTGCCAGCAGTGCAGGGGGTGAATATCAGCCCCAGCATTTT; CDR3 protein: CASSAGGEYQPQHF
D gene: .; J gene: TRBJ2-5; V gene: TRBV2; clone size: .; CDR3 DNA: TGTGCCAGCAGTCCTATTTTGGGACTCCTCGCCGAGACCCAGTACTTC; CDR3 protein: CASSPILGLLAETQYF
D gene: .; J gene: TRBJ2-7; V gene: TRBV6-1; clone size: .; CDR3 DNA: TGTGCCAGCAGATGGACAGCAACGATCTACGAGCAGTACTTC; CDR3 protein: CASRWTATIYEQYF
D gene: TRBD2; J gene: TRBJ2-1; V gene: TRBV11-2; clone size: once; CDR3 DNA: TGTGCCAGCAGCTTAGCGCTGACTAGCGGGGGGAGGGTTGAGCAGTTCTTC; CDR3 protein: CASSLALTSGGRVEQFF
D gene: TRBD1; J gene: TRBJ1-2; V gene: TRBV6-1; clone size: .; CDR3 DNA: TGTGCCAGCAGTAAGCTCGAGGGGGCGAATGGCTACACCTTC; CDR3 protein: CASSKLEGANGYTF
D gene: TRBD1; J gene: TRBJ1-1; V gene: TRBV6-5; clone size: .; CDR3 DNA: TGTGCCAGCACCCTTCGGACAGGGTCTGAAGCTTTCTTT; CDR3 protein: CASTLRTGSEAFF
D gene: TRBD1; J gene: TRBJ1-1; V gene: TRBV7-2; clone size: few; CDR3 DNA: TGTGCCAGCAGCTTAGGGACAGGGGGTCTCACTGAAGCTTTCTTT; CDR3 protein: CASSLGTGGLTEAFF
D gene: TRBD2; J gene: TRBJ2-2; V gene: TRBV27; clone size: .; CDR3 DNA: TGTGCCACCTCGGGGATAGCGGGGGGGGACGGGGAGCTGTTTTTT; CDR3 protein: CATSGIAGGDGELFF
D gene: .; J gene: TRBJ1-1; V gene: TRBV14; clone size: .; CDR3 DNA: TGTGCCAGCAGCCAAAAGCAGGTTGAAGCTTTCTTT; CDR3 protein: CASSQKQVEAFF
D gene: TRBD2; J gene: TRBJ2-7; V gene: TRBV6-1; clone size: .; CDR3 DNA: TGTGCCAGCAGTGAGTGGACTAGCGGGGCCGGAAGAACGGGCGAGCAGTACTTC; CDR3 protein: CASSEWTSGAGRTGEQYF
D gene: TRBD2; J gene: TRBJ2-3; V gene: TRBV5-4; clone size: .; CDR3 DNA: TGTGCCAGCAGCTTGGACACGCGGGGGGGACCGTCAGATACGCAGTATTTT; CDR3 protein: CASSLDTRGGPSDTQYF
D gene: .; J gene: TRBJ1-1; V gene: TRBV7-6; clone size: .; CDR3 DNA: TGTGCCAGCAGAAACTTGAACACTGAAGCTTTCTTT; CDR3 protein: CASRNLNTEAFF
D gene: .; J gene: TRBJ1-1; V gene: TRBV7-8; clone size: .; CDR3 DNA: TGTGCCAGCAGCTCCACAGGGTTCACTGAAGCTTTCTTT; CDR3 protein: CASSSTGFTEAFF
D gene: .; J gene: TRBJ1-1; V gene: TRBV6-5; clone size: .; CDR3 DNA: TGTGCCAGCAGTTACTCGGAGCGAGGTGAAGCTTTCTTT; CDR3 protein: CASSYSERGEAFF
D gene: .; J gene: TRBJ2-7; V gene: TRBV27; clone size: .; CDR3 DNA: TGTGCCAGCAGTTTGTCAGGGAACGAGCAGTACTTC; CDR3 protein: CASSLSGNEQYF
D gene: TRBD1; J gene: TRBJ1-2; V gene: TRBV30; clone size: .; CDR3 DNA: TGTGCCTGGAGTCGCGACAGGGGTGGCTACACCTTC; CDR3 protein: CAWSRDRGGYTF
D gene: TRBD1; J gene: TRBJ1-1; V gene: TRBV7-9; clone size: .; CDR3 DNA: TGTGCCAGCAGCCCAGGGACAGGGAGGTTCGGCACTGAAGCTTTCTTT; CDR3 protein: CASSPGTGRFGTEAFF
D gene: .; J gene: TRBJ1-2; V gene: TRBV7-9; clone size: once; CDR3 DNA: TGTGCCAGCGGTAGAGCCGGCGGGCAGGTGGACTCCTATGGCTACACCTTC; CDR3 protein: CASGRAGGQVDSYGYTF
D gene: .; J gene: TRBJ1-2; V gene: TRBV5-6; clone size: .; CDR3 DNA: TGTGCCAGCAGCTTGGGGACAGAGGTCTATGGCTACACCTTC; CDR3 protein: CASSLGTEVYGYTF
D gene: TRBD1; J gene: TRBJ1-2; V gene: TRBV28; clone size: .; CDR3 DNA: TGTGCCAGCAGTTTTCAGGACAGGGAGGACTACACCTTC; CDR3 protein: CASSFQDREDYTF
D gene: .; J gene: TRBJ1-6; V gene: TRBV28; clone size: .; CDR3 DNA: TGTGCCAGCGGGGGGGGAGGGAGGTCACCCCTCCACTTT; CDR3 protein: CASGGGGRSPLHF
D gene: TRBD2; J gene: TRBJ2-7; V gene: TRBV14; clone size: .; CDR3 DNA: TGTGCCAGCAGCCAATCGGGGGGAGGCTCCTACGAGCAGTACTTC; CDR3 protein: CASSQSGGGSYEQYF
D gene: .; J gene: TRBJ2-3; V gene: TRBV27; clone size: .; CDR3 DNA: TGTGCCAGCAGTCCACGGGCAGCGGACACAGATACGCAGTATTTT; CDR3 protein: CASSPRAADTDTQYF
D gene: .; J gene: TRBJ2-3; V gene: TRBV5-1; clone size: .; CDR3 DNA: TGCGCCAGCAGCTTGGCGGGGAGCACAGATACGCAGTATTTT; CDR3 protein: CASSLAGSTDTQYF
D gene: .; J gene: TRBJ1-5; V gene: TRBV6-1; clone size: .; CDR3 DNA: TGTGCCAGCAGTGAAGGTGCGTGGAATCAGCCCCAGCATTTT; CDR3 protein: CASSEGAWNQPQHF
D gene: .; J gene: TRBJ2-2; V gene: TRBV5-1; clone size: .; CDR3 DNA: TGCGCCAGCAGCTTGGTAGGGGAGGACACCGGGGAGCTGTTTTTT; CDR3 protein: CASSLVGEDTGELFF
D gene: .; J gene: TRBJ2-6; V gene: TRBV29-1; clone size: .; CDR3 DNA: TGCAGCGTTGATCAGTCCTCTGGGGCCAACGGCCTGACTTTC; CDR3 protein: CSVDQSSGANGLTF
D gene: .; J gene: TRBJ1-1; V gene: TRBV6-5; clone size: .; CDR3 DNA: TGTGCCAGCAGCGACCTTGACAGTATGAACACTGAAGCTTTCTTT; CDR3 protein: CASSDLDSMNTEAFF
D gene: TRBD1; J gene: TRBJ1-5; V gene: TRBV9; clone size: .; CDR3 DNA: TGTGCCAGCAGCGTAGGCCAGGGGGGTCAGCCCCAGCATTTT; CDR3 protein: CASSVGQGGQPQHF
D gene: TRBD1; J gene: TRBJ1-2; V gene: TRBV5-1; clone size: .; CDR3 DNA: TGCGCCAGCAGCCAAGGGACAGGGGACTATGGCTACACCTTC; CDR3 protein: CASSQGTGDYGYTF
D gene: .; J gene: TRBJ1-3; V gene: TRBV7-9; clone size: .; CDR3 DNA: TGTACCAGCAGTAGTCGGGGAAACACCATATATTTT; CDR3 protein: CTSSSRGNTIYF
D gene: .; J gene: TRBJ2-6; V gene: TRBV6-1; clone size: few; CDR3 DNA: TGTGCCAGCAGTGAAGTAGGTTCTGGGGCCAACGGCCTGACTTTC; CDR3 protein: CASSEVGSGANGLTF
D gene: .; J gene: TRBJ1-2; V gene: TRBV4-1; clone size: .; CDR3 DNA: TGCGCCAGCAGCCAAGTGAGGGGAGGCTATGGCTACACCTTC; CDR3 protein: CASSQVRGGYGYTF
D gene: .; J gene: TRBJ1-3; V gene: TRBV19; clone size: .; CDR3 DNA: TGTGCCAGTAGTACGTCAGGGACTGGAAACACCATATATTTT; CDR3 protein: CASSTSGTGNTIYF